This paragraph reports one T cell receptor beta chain. The antigen is undetermined. The data were obtained in a study of cytomegalovirus exposure and HLA in healthy donors. Study-level results: Accounts indicate the classifier identified cytomegalovirus status with strong specificity and sensitivity. The study labeled 150 to 200 TCR beta chains cytomegalovirus-associated. Three chains linked to CMV were shown in vitro to be specific for CMV antigens.

Sequenced by immunoSEQ multiplex PCR; TCRdb stores in-frame clones only, minus some. The data hold 100,000 to 120,000 clones, with approximately 96% observed a single time. The sequencing sample was made of PBMCs. The TCR comes from a woman under 30 in good health and CMV-seronegative.

CDR3 DNA sequence: TGTGCCAGCAGTGCTAGCGGGGGTCTTTCCGAGCAGTACTTC. Translating gives CASSASGGLSEQYF. The V call is TRBV2, the J call TRBJ2-7, with 10 bases aligning to TRBD2. After removal of 4 bases from V and 6 bases from J, the junction contained 6 bases not matched to a gene. Per germline, CDR1 SNHLY and CDR2 FYNNEI. The CDR3 consists of 14 residues.